This T cell receptor beta chain was observed in a study of blood T cell repertoires in COVID-19. Overall study context: The United States, Italy and Spain provided the acute and convalescent COVID-19 samples.

The Seattle site enrolled patients during active infection and followed them longitudinally. The CDR3 extends over 15 amino acids. The V end was cut by 0 bases, the J end by 2 bases, with 11 bases between. CDR1 and CDR2 (germline): SGHRS, YFSETQ. Original methodology: Using reference gene primer amplification, nucleated cell counts were estimated. Method: immunoSEQ multiplex PCR; TCRdb's copy keeps in-frame clones and lacks some. That table gives V, J and clone size, and the DNA gave D and trimming. The table has just over 300,000 clones, about nine tenths seen once. Sample: peripheral blood. The rearrangement uses TRBV5-1 and TRBJ1-1, with D uncertain. The sequence was obtained from a woman under 40 with COVID-19, enrolled during active disease. CDR3 nucleotide sequence: TGCGCCAGCAGCTTGGCCCCGCGGGGAAACACTGAAGCTTTCTTT. It codes for CASSLAPRGNTEAFF.